The next 8 T cell receptor beta chains were all read from a single sample in a study of blood T cell repertoires in COVID-19. TCRdb keeps only in-frame clones here, not all; method: immunoSEQ multiplex PCR. This sample has about 190,000 clones; less than 85% occur once, and the top ten carry around 12%. The sequencing sample was made of peripheral blood. The receptors were gathered from a woman aged 50 to 60 with acute or convalescent COVID-19.

In the case of this clone: A junction end diverges from the germline sequence, so it may reflect a read error. The J gene is TRBJ2-2, the V gene TRBV24-1; possible D gene TRBD2, 5 bases. Germline assignment: CDR1 KGHDR and CDR2 SFDVKD. CDR3 size: 15 residues. The CDR3 is CATGERGSNTGELFF. CDR3 nucleotides: TGTGCCACCGGTGAACGGGGTTCGAACACCGGGGAGCTGTTTTTT.

This chain links TRBV11-2 with TRBJ2-7; the match to TRBD1 covers 9 bases. This CDR3 comprises 15 residues. CDR1 and CDR2 (germline): SGHAT, FQNNGV. After removal of 2 bases from V and 2 bases from J, the junction contained 4 bases not matched to a gene. CDR3 sequence: CASSLSGQGTYEQYF. CDR3 sequence (DNA): TGTGCCAGCAGCTTATCCGGACAGGGGACCTACGAGCAGTACTTC.

This clone was seen a single time. The chain carries TRBV5-1 and TRBJ2-3; the match to TRBD2 covers 13 bases. Trimming at V came to 1 base and at J to 4 bases, leaving 6 bases not matched to a gene. Per the germline V gene, CDR1 is SGHRS and CDR2 is YFSETQ. The CDR3 runs 17 residues. CDR3 nucleotide sequence: TGCGCCAGCAGCTTGAATCCCGGGACTAGCGGGGCAGATACGCAGTATTTT. Protein sequence: CASSLNPGTSGADTQYF.

The chain couples TRBV5-5 to TRBJ2-1, with TRBD2 matching over 10 bases. This CDR3 has 17 amino acids. CDR1 is SGHKS and CDR2 is YYEKEE in the germline V gene (reference sequence). With 4 bases clipped from V and 7 bases from J, the junction kept 14 bases outside the gene matches. As DNA, the CDR3 is TGTGCCAGCAGCCCGCCCTATAAAGCGGGAGGGGGGAATGAGCAGTTCTTC. It translates to CASSPPYKAGGGNEQFF.

The chain joins TRBV13 to TRBJ2-7, with D perhaps matching TRBD1 (6 bases). V dropped 2 bases and J dropped 1 base, with 12 bases sitting between them. Germline V gene data show CDR1 as PRHDT and CDR2 as FYEKMQ (reference sequence). CDR3 length: 15 amino acids. The CDR3 region has the DNA TGTGCCAGCAGCTTATCGCAGGGGCTATCCTACGAGCAGTACTTC. Translating it yields CASSLSQGLSYEQYF.

The chain uses TRBV10-1 and TRBJ2-7, with no clear D. V gave up 9 bases and J gave up 2 bases, with 11 bases separating them. Per germline, CDR1 WNHNN and CDR2 SYGVQD (reference sequence). The CDR3 has 12 residues. This CDR3 reads CARPVRTYEQYF. CDR3 nucleotides: TGCGCCAGACCGGTGAGGACCTACGAGCAGTACTTC.

The rearrangement joins TRBV5-1 to TRBJ2-1, with a possible D match to TRBD1 (5 bases). Trimming shortened V by 2 bases and J by 1 base, and 7 bases separated the two germline ends. The CDR3 is 14 amino acids. Germline CDR1 SGHRS, CDR2 YFSETQ. CDR3 nucleotides: TGCGCCAGCAGCTTACAGGTTTCCTACAATGAGCAGTTCTTC. This translates into CASSLQVSYNEQFF.

V is TRBV9 and J is TRBJ2-3, with TRBD2 identical over 7 bases. The V gene end was trimmed by 0 bases and the J gene end by 2 bases; junction bases not matched to a gene: 6. The length of the CDR3 is 16 residues. In germline, CDR1 is SGDLS, CDR2 YYNGEE. The CDR3 DNA is TGTGCCAGCAGCGTAGGGGCTAGCGGTCCCACAGATACGCAGTATTTT. This codes for CASSVGASGPTDTQYF.